Listed here are 20 T cell receptor beta chains from one sample, sequenced in a study of T-cell memory formation after mild COVID-19. MiXCR, applied by TCRdb to the 5' RACE reads, yields one record per CDR3 protein. The sample gives roughly 510,000 distinct CDR3 sequences, around a sixth of which show up once; 8.1% is in the top ten. Sequencing used PBMCs or a T cell subset sorted from them (not recorded which). These receptors were taken from an adult woman who had mild COVID-19 (a few samples of this study predate the infection). Cell type and time point are not known.

The gene calls are TRBV6-2 or TRBV6-3 and TRBJ2-4, with 11 nucleotides matching TRBD2. CDR3 size: 18 residues. The junction had 9 bases not matched to a gene; V was cut back by 2 bases and J by 3 bases. Germline V gives CDR1 MNHEY, CDR2 SVGEGT. CDR3 sequence reads: CASSYRLLAGGDKNIQYF. The CDR3 nucleotides are TGTGCCAGCAGTTACCGACTCTTAGCGGGAGGGGACAAAAACATTCAGTACTTC.

This clonotype was observed a handful of times. V usage is TRBV5-8 and J usage is TRBJ1-2; weak D call: TRBD1 (5 bases). Trimming took off 1 base at V and 0 bases at J, with 10 bases between the two ends. This CDR3 comprises 15 residues. Germline loops: CDR1 SGHTS, CDR2 YDEGEE. DNA for the CDR3: TGTGCCAGCAGCTTGCGGACACCTTCTAACTATGGCTACACCTTC. Amino acids: CASSLRTPSNYGYTF.

This clonotype was seen once. The chain is built from TRBV6-2 or TRBV6-3 and TRBJ2-7; D unresolved. Germline V gene data show CDR1 as MNHEY and CDR2 as SVGEGT. V was cut by 0 bases and J by 0 bases, with 9 bases left in between. This CDR3 has 15 residues. The CDR3 is CASSYSLQVSYEQYF. The CDR3 bases are TGTGCCAGCAGTTACTCCCTCCAGGTCTCCTACGAGCAGTACTTC.

This clonotype was counted only a few times. V is TRBV9 and J is TRBJ2-2; D may be TRBD1 (6 bases). CDR1 is SGDLS and CDR2 is YYNGEE in the germline V gene. V lost 0 bases to trimming and J lost 1 base, with 7 bases between them. There are 15 residues in the CDR3. In DNA, the CDR3 is TGTGCCAGCAGCGTAGCGGGACAGAACACCGGGGAGCTGTTTTTT. This encodes CASSVAGQNTGELFF.

This sequence joins TRBV7-9 and TRBJ2-3, with 9 bases matching TRBD2. V lost 6 bases, J lost 5 bases, and 0 bases stayed unmatched. CDR1 is SEHNR and CDR2 is FQNEAQ in the germline V gene (reference sequence). There are 12 residues in the CDR3. As DNA, the CDR3 is TGTGCCAGCAGGACTAGCGGAGATACGCAGTATTTT. Translation gives CASRTSGDTQYF.

The V and J genes are TRBV28 and TRBJ1-2, with D possibly being TRBD1 (6 bases). Germline V CDR1 and CDR2: MDHEN, SYDVKM. Trimming cost V 9 bases and J 5 bases, with 13 bases left between them. This CDR3 is built from 12 residues. Here the CDR3 DNA reads TGTGCCAGGGGCTCAGGGACATATGGCTACACCTTC. Translated, it gives CARGSGTYGYTF.

V usage is TRBV30 and J usage is TRBJ1-1; D ambiguous. With 4 bases removed from V and 10 bases from J, the gap between germline ends came to 16 bases. Looked up from germline, CDR1 is GTSNPN and CDR2 is SVGIG (reference sequence). This CDR3 comprises 12 residues. CDR3: CAWISSRVGAFF. The CDR3 DNA is TGTGCCTGGATCTCCTCTAGGGTTGGAGCTTTCTTT.

The table lists this clonotype with many counts. The chain employs TRBV7-6 and TRBJ2-1, with 7 bases that match TRBD1. The CDR3 has 15 amino acids. CDR1 and CDR2 from the germline V gene are SGHVS and FNYEAQ. V lost 3 bases and J lost 12; bases outside the gene matches: 14. The CDR3 here is CASSLSQGSLQGQFF. CDR3 bases: TGTGCCAGCAGCTTGTCACAGGGGTCGCTTCAGGGGCAGTTCTTC.

Many counts were recorded for this clonotype. The chain carries TRBV6-5 and TRBJ2-3; no firm D call. Germline CDR1 MNHEY, CDR2 SVGAGI. The V end lost 0 bases, the J end lost 3 bases, and 7 bases lay between the germline ends. The CDR3 is 14 residues long. CDR3 residues: CASSYSPGTDTQYF. CDR3 DNA sequence: TGTGCCAGCAGTTACTCGCCGGGTACAGATACGCAGTATTTT.

The V call is TRBV5-5, the J call TRBJ2-7; 7 nucleotides line up with TRBD2. The V and J ends lost 6 bases and 2 bases, in that order; junction bases with no gene match: 20. The CDR3 is 18 residues long. Germline CDR1 and CDR2: SGHKS and YYEKEE (reference sequence). The CDR3 reads CASTPMTTSDGRTYEQYF. In DNA, the CDR3 is TGTGCCAGCACCCCGATGACTACTAGTGACGGGAGGACCTACGAGCAGTACTTC.

The chain recombines TRBV7-9 with TRBJ2-6, with 12 positions matching TRBD2. Germline CDR1 reads SEHNR; CDR2 reads FQNEAQ (reference sequence). This CDR3 is built from 17 residues. Trimming removed 7 bases from V and 1 base from J; junction bases left unmatched: 5. The CDR3 protein is CASNPTSGSSGANVLTF. The DNA for the CDR3 is TGTGCCAGCAACCCGACTAGCGGGAGTTCTGGGGCCAACGTCCTGACTTTC. The whole variable domain, remainder taken from reference TRBV7-9 and TRBJ2-6, is DTGVSQNPRHKITKRGQNVTFRCDPISEHNRLYWYRQTLGQGPEFLTYFQNEAQLEKSRLLSDRFSAERPKGSFSTLEIQRTEQGDSAMYLCASNPTSGSSGANVLTFGAGSRLTVL.

This clonotype was counted once. This chain links TRBV5-5 with TRBJ2-1, with D possibly being TRBD1 or TRBD2 (5 bases each). Trimming shortened V by 2 bases and J by 8 bases, and 17 bases separated the two germline ends. The CDR3 is 15 amino acids. Germline V gene data show CDR1 as SGHKS and CDR2 as YYEKEE (reference sequence). CDR3 DNA sequence: TGTGCCAGCAGCTTTCTGTTCTCGGGGCGGGATGAGCAGTTCTTC. Translated: CASSFLFSGRDEQFF.

The gene calls are TRBV4-1 and TRBJ1-5, with D perhaps matching TRBD1 (6 bases). Germline CDR1 reads MGHRA; CDR2 reads YSYEKL. The CDR3 length is 16 residues. Between the trimmed V and J ends, which lost 1 base and 7 bases, there was a span of 17 bases. This CDR3 is CASSQGVGGARQPQHF. The CDR3 DNA sequence: TGCGCCAGCAGCCAAGGGGTCGGGGGCGCCAGGCAGCCCCAGCATTTT.

The chain is built from TRBV6-2 or TRBV6-3 and TRBJ2-2; 7 nucleotides line up with TRBD2. Germline CDR1 is MNHEY and CDR2 is SVGEGT. V lost 3 bases to trimming and J lost 5 bases; unmatched junction nucleotides: 6. The CDR3 loop spans 15 amino acids. The CDR3, as DNA: TGTGCCAGCAGTTATGCTAGCGGCTCTACCGGGGAGCTGTTTTTT. Amino acid sequence: CASSYASGSTGELFF.

The chain recombines TRBV7-2 with TRBJ2-5; TRBD2 matches at 13 bases. The length of the CDR3 is 15 residues. The germline CDR1 and CDR2 sequences are SGHTA and FQGNSA. V was clipped by 4 bases and J by 5 bases; unmatched bases: 4. The CDR3 nucleotides read TGTGCCAGCAGCTATAGGACTAGCGGGAGTGAGACCCAGTACTTC. Residues: CASSYRTSGSETQYF.

The chain recombines TRBV5-1 with TRBJ2-2; no clear D gene. CDR1 is SGHRS and CDR2 is YFSETQ in the germline V gene. The V end lost 2 bases, the J end lost 4 bases, and 6 bases lay between the germline ends. There are 13 residues in the CDR3. The CDR3 sequence is CASSFDRTGELFF. The CDR3 DNA sequence: TGCGCCAGCAGCTTCGACCGCACCGGGGAGCTGTTTTTT.

There are a few counts of this clonotype. CDR3 amino acids: CASTFRASGGETQYF. In nucleotides, the CDR3 is TGTGCCAGCACTTTTCGGGCTAGCGGGGGTGAGACCCAGTACTTC. J is TRBJ2-5 and V is TRBV2, with TRBD2 identical over 10 bases. CDR1 and CDR2 (germline): SNHLY, FYNNEI. The CDR3 consists of 15 residues. V was clipped by 7 bases and J by 5 bases; unmatched bases: 10.

This sequence joins TRBV27 and TRBJ2-7; 8 bases agree with TRBD2. The junction had 4 bases not matched to a gene; V was cut back by 2 bases and J by 4 bases. Germline CDR1 is MNHEY and CDR2 is SMNVEV (reference sequence). CDR3 length: 14 amino acids. CDR3 loop: CASSLGTRGYEQYF. The CDR3 DNA reads as TGTGCCAGCAGTTTAGGGACTAGAGGTTACGAGCAGTACTTC.

This clonotype was found a few times. The chain has TRBV20-1 and TRBJ1-1; D uncertain. Germline V gives CDR1 DFQATT, CDR2 SNEGSKA (reference sequence). Trimming took 2 bases from V and 1 from J, leaving 14 bases between them. This CDR3 region has 15 residues. CDR3 sequence: CSARPRVLENTEAFF. CDR3 in DNA: TGCAGTGCTAGACCGAGGGTCCTGGAGAACACTGAAGCTTTCTTT.

The sample holds a few counts of this clonotype. The chain uses TRBV18 and TRBJ1-1; 8 bases are a match to TRBD1. Trimming removed 3 bases from V and 4 bases from J; junction bases left unmatched: 7. CDR3 length: 15 residues. Germline V CDR1 and CDR2: KGHSH, LQKENI. CDR3 sequence reads: CASSPQTGARTEAFF. The DNA for the CDR3 is TGTGCCAGCTCACCGCAGACAGGGGCCCGCACTGAAGCTTTCTTT.